The present TCR beta chain was sequenced within a study of OX40 agonist ivuxolimab in advanced cancers. At the level of the study: Administration of intravenous ivuxolimab to patients occurred every 2 weeks at 0.01 to 10 mg/kg. A mean age of around 60 years, range about 20 to 85, was recorded, and roughly 80% were male. Study results and caveats: At 0.1 to 3.0 mg/kg, clonal expansion of CD4+ and CD8+ blood T cells had occurred by week 6.

On this clone itself: No antigen is known for it.

The data were produced by immunoSEQ multiplex PCR, yet TCRdb's version contains in-frame clones alone and is incomplete. Of about 110,000 clones in the sample, about 91% are singletons; the top ten hold under 0.85%. The CDR3 length is 14 residues. Germline loops: CDR1 WNHNN, CDR2 SYGVQD (reference sequence). Trimming cost V 5 bases and J 5 bases; bases outside gene matches: 8. Any history of autoimmune disease or systemic immunosuppression disqualified patients. The J gene is TRBJ1-1, the V gene TRBV10-1, with 7 bases matching TRBD1. The sample here was CD4+ or CD8+ T cells sorted from blood, taken in a trial of the OX40 agonist ivuxolimab. The receptor was derived from an adult with an advanced solid tumor such as melanoma, head and neck, liver or kidney cancer. CDR3 amino acids: CASSPGTATTEAFF. DNA of the CDR3: TGCGCCAGCAGTCCCGGGACAGCTACAACTGAAGCTTTCTTT.